This T cell receptor (beta chain) derives from a study of cytomegalovirus exposure and HLA in healthy donors. The study, taken as a whole, reports: Roughly uniform sequencing depth across donors was assumed, possibly incorrectly. With later analysis, a missense DCLRE1C variant became linked to TCR beta V- and J-gene trimming. Some TCR beta chains (roughly 160 of them) were listed as cytomegalovirus-associated. An analysis done earlier found most TCR beta V segments productive about 87% or about 30% of the time.

PCR was performed using 60 Vbeta and 13 Jbeta primers. The data were produced by immunoSEQ multiplex PCR, yet TCRdb's version contains in-frame clones alone and is incomplete. The sample includes more than 65,000 clones, roughly four fifths of them seen just once. Trimming took 0 bases from V and 1 from J, leaving 7 bases between them. This CDR3 has 15 amino acids. Germline loops: CDR1 SGDLS, CDR2 YYNGEE. Regarding this clone: Its cognate antigen is unknown.

Sequencing was done on a sample of PBMCs. The receptor was isolated from a man aged 18 to 29 in good health and CMV-seronegative. The chain links TRBV9 to TRBJ2-2; D remains unclear. CDR3 amino acids: CASSVGTGNTGELFF. The CDR3 DNA reads TGTGCCAGCAGCGTAGGCACGGGGAACACCGGGGAGCTGTTTTTT.